What follows is one T cell receptor (beta chain) and its context. The antigen remains unidentified. This CDR3 is built from 14 residues. Germline CDR1 and CDR2: MNHEY and SVGAGI. V lost 1 base to trimming and J lost 6 bases, with 10 bases between them. The data are from a study of beta chain features in type 1 diabetes. Study-level points and caveats: Significant though moderate, a shortening of TCRB CDR3s appeared in all four CD4+ subsets of Type 1 diabetes patients.

Every isolated RNA sample was fully reverse transcribed, so sequencing captured expressed TCRB transcripts. The table came from immunoSEQ multiplex PCR; TCRdb's copy has only in-frame clones and leaves some out. The repertoire holds hundreds of thousands of clones, with over 14% as singletons. The V call is TRBV6-5, the J call TRBJ2-1; possibly TRBD1 for D (7 bases). The sample consisted of naive CD4+ T cells from blood. This sequence originates from a man younger than 35 with type 1 diabetes. CDR3 nucleotides: TGTGCCAGCAGTTACTGGCAGGGGGGCAATGAGCAGTTCTTC. Translated: CASSYWQGGNEQFF.